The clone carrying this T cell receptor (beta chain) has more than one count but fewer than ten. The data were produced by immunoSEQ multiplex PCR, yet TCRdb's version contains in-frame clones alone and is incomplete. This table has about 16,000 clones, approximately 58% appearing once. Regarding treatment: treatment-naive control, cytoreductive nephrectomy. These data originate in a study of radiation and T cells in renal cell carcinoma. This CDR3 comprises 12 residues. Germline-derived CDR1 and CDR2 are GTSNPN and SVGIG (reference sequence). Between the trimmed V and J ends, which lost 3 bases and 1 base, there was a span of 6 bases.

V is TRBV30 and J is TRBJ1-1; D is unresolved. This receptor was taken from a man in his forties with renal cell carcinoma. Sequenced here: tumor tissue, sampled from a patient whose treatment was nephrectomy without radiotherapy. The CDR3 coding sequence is TGTGCCTGGAGGATCGAGAACACTGAAGCTTTCTTT. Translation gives CAWRIENTEAFF.